This TCR beta chain stems from a study of blood T cells in healthy people across ages. Staff drew 9 to 10 milliliters of peripheral blood from each donor. A minimum of 6.5 million PBMCs was isolated per sample. Every sample gave at least 5.5 micrograms of total RNA when it was extracted. Then a second PCR, running about 7 to 11 cycles, was carried out with a sample-barcoded 5' primer and a J-beta primer mix. MiXCR, applied by TCRdb to the 5' RACE reads, yields one record per CDR3 protein. Of roughly 1,700,000 distinct CDR3 sequences detected, about 30% appear once; the ten largest clones hold approximately 7.7%. Findings of the study overall: Diversity of TCR beta per million T cells declined in a roughly linear way with age.

This clonotype was detected only a few times. Its antigen is not identified. The sequenced sample was blood. The receptor was derived from a woman aged 30 to 39 in good health.

The CDR3 sequence is CASSRHDSLNTEAFF. The CDR3 DNA follows: TGTGCCAGCAGCCGCCACGACAGTTTGAACACTGAAGCTTTCTTT. The rearrangement uses TRBV3-1 and TRBJ1-1; D perhaps matches TRBD1 (5 bases). CDR1 and CDR2 from the germline V gene are LGHDT and YNNKEL (reference sequence). Trimming took off 4 bases at V and 0 bases at J, with 12 bases between the two ends. The CDR3 sequence is 15 residues long.